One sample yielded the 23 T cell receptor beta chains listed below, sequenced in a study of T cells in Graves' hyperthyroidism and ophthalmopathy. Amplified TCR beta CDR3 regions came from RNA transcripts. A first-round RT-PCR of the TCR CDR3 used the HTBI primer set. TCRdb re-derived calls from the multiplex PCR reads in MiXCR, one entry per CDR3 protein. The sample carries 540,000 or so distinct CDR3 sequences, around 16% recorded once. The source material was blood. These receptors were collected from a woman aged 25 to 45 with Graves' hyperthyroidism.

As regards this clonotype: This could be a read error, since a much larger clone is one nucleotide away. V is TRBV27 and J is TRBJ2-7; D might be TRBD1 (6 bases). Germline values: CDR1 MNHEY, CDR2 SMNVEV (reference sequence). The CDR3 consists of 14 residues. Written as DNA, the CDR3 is TGTGCCGGCAGTTTAAGGACAGATGTCTACGAGCAGTACTTC. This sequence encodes CAGSLRTDVYEQYF.

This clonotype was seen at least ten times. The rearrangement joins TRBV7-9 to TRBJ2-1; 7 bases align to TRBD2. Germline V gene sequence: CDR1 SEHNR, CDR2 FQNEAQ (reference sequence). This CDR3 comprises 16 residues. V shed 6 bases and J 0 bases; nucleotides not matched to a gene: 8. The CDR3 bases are TGTGCCAGCAGTTACCCGGGGGGAAGCTCCTACAATGAGCAGTTCTTC. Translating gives CASSYPGGSSYNEQFF. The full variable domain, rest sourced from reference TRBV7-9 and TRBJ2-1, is DTGVSQNPRHKITKRGQNVTFRCDPISEHNRLYWYRQTLGQGPEFLTYFQNEAQLEKSRLLSDRFSAERPKGSFSTLEIQRTEQGDSAMYLCASSYPGGSSYNEQFFGPGTRLTVL.

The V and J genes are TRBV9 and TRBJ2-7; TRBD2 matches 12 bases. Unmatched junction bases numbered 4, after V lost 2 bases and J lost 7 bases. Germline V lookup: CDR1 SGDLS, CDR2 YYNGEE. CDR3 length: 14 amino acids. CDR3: CASSVGTSGFEQYF. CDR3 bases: TGTGCCAGCAGCGTGGGGACTAGCGGGTTTGAGCAGTACTTC. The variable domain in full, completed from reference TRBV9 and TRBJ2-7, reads DSGVTQTPKHLITATGQRVTLRCSPRSGDLSVYWYQQSLDQGLQFLIQYYNGEERAKGNILERFSAQQFPDLHSELNLSSLELGDSALYFCASSVGTSGFEQYFGPGTRLTVT.

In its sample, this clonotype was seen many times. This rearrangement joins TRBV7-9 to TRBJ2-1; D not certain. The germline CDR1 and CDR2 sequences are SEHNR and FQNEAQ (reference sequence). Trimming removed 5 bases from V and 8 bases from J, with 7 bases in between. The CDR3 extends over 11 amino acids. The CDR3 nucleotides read TGTGCCAGCAGCCCGAGCTATGAGCAGTTCTTC. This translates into CASSPSYEQFF.

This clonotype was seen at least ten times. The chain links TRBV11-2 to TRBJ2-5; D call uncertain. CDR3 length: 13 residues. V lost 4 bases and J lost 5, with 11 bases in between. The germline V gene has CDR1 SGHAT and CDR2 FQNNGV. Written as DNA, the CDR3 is TGTGCCAGCAGCTCCGGGCCTGGGGAGACCCAGTACTTC. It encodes CASSSGPGETQYF.

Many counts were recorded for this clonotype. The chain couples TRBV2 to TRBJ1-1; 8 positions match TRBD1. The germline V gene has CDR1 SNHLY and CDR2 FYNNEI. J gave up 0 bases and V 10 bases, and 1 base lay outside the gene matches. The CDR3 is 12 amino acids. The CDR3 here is CATGGMNTEAFF. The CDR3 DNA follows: TGTGCCACAGGGGGCATGAACACTGAAGCTTTCTTT.

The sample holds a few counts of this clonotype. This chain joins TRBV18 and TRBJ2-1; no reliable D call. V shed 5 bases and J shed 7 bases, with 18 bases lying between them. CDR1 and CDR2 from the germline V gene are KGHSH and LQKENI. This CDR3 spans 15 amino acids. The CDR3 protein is CASSSFQTDGNEQFF. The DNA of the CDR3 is TGTGCCAGCTCATCATTTCAAACAGACGGTAATGAGCAGTTCTTC.

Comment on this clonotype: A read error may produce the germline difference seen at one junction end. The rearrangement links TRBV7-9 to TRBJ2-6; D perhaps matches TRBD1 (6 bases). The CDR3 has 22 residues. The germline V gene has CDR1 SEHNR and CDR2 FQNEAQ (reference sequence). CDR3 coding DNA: TGTGCCAGCACCTTATCGAAGGAATTGGACAGTTCCTCCTCCTCTGGGGCCAACGTCCTGACTTTC. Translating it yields CASTLSKELDSSSSSGANVLTF.

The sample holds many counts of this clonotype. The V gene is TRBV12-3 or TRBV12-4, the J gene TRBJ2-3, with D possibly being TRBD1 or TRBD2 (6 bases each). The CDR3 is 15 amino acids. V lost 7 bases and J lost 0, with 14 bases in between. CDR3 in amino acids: CASIQRGASTDTQYF. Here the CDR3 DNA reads TGTGCCAGCATCCAGAGGGGGGCTAGCACAGATACGCAGTATTTT.

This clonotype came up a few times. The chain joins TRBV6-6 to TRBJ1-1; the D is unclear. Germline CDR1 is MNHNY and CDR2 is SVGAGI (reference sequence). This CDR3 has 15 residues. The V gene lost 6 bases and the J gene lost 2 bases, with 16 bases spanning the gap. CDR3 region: CASSYLLTANTEAFF. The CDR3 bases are TGTGCCAGCAGCTACCTATTAACAGCTAACACTGAAGCTTTCTTT.

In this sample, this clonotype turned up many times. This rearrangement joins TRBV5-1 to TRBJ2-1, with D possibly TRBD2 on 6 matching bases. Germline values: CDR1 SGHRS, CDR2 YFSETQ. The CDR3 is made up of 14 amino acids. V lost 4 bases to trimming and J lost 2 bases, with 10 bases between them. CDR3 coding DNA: TGCGCCAGCAGCGCGGAGGGTCCCTACAATGAGCAGTTCTTC. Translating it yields CASSAEGPYNEQFF.

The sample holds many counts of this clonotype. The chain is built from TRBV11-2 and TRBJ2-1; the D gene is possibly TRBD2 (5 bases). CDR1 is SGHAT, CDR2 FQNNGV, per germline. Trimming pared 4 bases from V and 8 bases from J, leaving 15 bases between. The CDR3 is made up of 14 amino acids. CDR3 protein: CASSSASRWDEQFF. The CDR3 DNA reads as TGTGCCAGCAGCTCAGCTAGCCGGTGGGATGAGCAGTTCTTC.

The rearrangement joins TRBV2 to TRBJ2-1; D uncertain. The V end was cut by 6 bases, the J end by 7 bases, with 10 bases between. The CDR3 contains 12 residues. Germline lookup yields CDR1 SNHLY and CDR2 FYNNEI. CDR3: CASSLLTNEQFF. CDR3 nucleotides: TGTGCCAGCAGCCTCTTGACTAATGAGCAGTTCTTC.

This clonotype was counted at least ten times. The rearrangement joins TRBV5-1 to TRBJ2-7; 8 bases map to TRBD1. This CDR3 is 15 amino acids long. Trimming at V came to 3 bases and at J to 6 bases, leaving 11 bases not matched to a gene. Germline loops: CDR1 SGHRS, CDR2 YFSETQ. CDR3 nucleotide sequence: TGCGCCAGCAGCTCGCTGCGACAGGGGCCCGGCGAGCAGTACTTC. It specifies CASSSLRQGPGEQYF.

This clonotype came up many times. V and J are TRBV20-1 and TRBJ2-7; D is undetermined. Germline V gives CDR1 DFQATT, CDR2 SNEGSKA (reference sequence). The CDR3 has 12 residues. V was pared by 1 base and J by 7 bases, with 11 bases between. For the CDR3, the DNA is TGCAGTGCTAGAGGAGACCCCTTGGAGCAGTACTTC. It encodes CSARGDPLEQYF.

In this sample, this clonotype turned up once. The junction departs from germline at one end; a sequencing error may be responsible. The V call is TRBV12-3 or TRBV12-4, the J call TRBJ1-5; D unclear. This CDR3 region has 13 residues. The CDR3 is CVSSWQLSQPQHF. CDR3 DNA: TGTGTCAGCAGTTGGCAGTTGAGTCAGCCCCAGCATTTT.

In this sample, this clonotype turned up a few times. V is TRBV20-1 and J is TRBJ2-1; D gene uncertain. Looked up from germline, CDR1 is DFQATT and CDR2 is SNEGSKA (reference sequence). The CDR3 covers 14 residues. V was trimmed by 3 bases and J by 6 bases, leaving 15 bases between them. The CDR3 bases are TGCAGTGCTAGCCTCCTCCTGGCGGTCAATGAGCAGTTCTTC. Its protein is CSASLLLAVNEQFF.

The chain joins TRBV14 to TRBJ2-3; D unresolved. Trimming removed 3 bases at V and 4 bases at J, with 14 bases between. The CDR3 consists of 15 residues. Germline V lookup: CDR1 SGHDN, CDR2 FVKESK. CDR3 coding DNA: TGTGCCAGCAGCCATCGAGAACCCCAACCAGATACGCAGTATTTT. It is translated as CASSHREPQPDTQYF. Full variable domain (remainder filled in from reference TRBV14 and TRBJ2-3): EAGVTQFPSHSVIEKGQTVTLRCDPISGHDNLYWYRRVMGKEIKFLLHFVKESKQDESGMPNNRFLAERTGGTYSTLKVQPAELEDSGVYFCASSHREPQPDTQYFGPGTRLTVL.

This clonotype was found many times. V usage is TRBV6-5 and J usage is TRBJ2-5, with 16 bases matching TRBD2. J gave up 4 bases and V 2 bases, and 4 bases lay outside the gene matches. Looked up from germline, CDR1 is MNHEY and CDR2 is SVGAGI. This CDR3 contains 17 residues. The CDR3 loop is CASSYGTSGRGSETQYF. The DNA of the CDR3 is TGTGCCAGCAGTTACGGGACTAGCGGGAGGGGATCAGAGACCCAGTACTTC.

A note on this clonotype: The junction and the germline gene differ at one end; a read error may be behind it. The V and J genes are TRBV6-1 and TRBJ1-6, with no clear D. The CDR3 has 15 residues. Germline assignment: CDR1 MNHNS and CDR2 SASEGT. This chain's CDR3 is CASSEAPAQNSPLHF. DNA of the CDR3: TGTGCCAGCAGCGAAGCCCCGGCGCAAAATTCACCCCTCCACTTT.

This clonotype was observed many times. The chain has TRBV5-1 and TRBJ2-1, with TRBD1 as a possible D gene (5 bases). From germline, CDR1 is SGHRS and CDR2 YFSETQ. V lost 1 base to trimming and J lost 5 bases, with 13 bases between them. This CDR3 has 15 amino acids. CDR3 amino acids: CASSLSGFIDNEQFF. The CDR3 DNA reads TGCGCCAGCAGCTTGTCAGGGTTCATAGACAATGAGCAGTTCTTC.

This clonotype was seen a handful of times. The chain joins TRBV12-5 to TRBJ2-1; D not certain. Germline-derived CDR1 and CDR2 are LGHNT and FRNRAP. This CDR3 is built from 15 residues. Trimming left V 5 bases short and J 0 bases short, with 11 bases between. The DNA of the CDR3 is TGTGCTAGTGGTCAGACTGGAAGCTCCTACAATGAGCAGTTCTTC. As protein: CASGQTGSSYNEQFF.

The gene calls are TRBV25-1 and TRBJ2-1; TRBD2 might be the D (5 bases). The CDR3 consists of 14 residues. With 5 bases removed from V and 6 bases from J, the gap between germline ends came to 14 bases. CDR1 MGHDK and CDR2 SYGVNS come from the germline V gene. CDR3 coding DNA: TGTGCCAGCAGTAACCCTAGCAGTCGCAATGAGCAGTTCTTC. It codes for CASSNPSSRNEQFF. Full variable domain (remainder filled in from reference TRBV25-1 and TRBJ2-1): EADIYQTPRYLVIGTGKKITLECSQTMGHDKMYWYQQDPGMELHLIHYSYGVNSTEKGDLSSESTVSRIRTEHFPLTLESARPSHTSQYLCASSNPSSRNEQFFGPGTRLTVL.